The clone carrying this T cell receptor beta chain has a handful of counts. Its matching antigen is unknown. CDR3 length: 15 amino acids. V gave up 6 bases and J gave up 1 base, with 17 bases separating them. Per germline, CDR1 SGDLS and CDR2 YYNGEE. This entry is derived from a study of CD8 T cells in ankylosing spondylitis. A quantitative 5'-RACE method, one with molecular barcodes, was used to make TCR beta libraries. TCRdb analysed the 5' RACE reads with MiXCR anew, one entry per CDR3 protein. The sample includes about 92,000 distinct CDR3 sequences, about 9% of them seen just once. Study observations and caveats: For ankylosing spondylitis blood, a TCR beta motif of about eight highly homologous variants appeared characteristic. Reportedly, significant enrichment of disease-linked clones occurred in matched ankylosing spondylitis synovial fluid.

The V and J genes are TRBV9 and TRBJ2-7; D might be TRBD1 (6 bases). The sequence derives from a male donor with ankylosing spondylitis or in good health (not recorded which). Sequenced input: blood, either unsorted or a sorted T cell fraction (not recorded which). The CDR3 reads CASTRDPDSSYEQYF. The CDR3 region has the DNA TGTGCCAGCACCCGAGACCCGGACAGTTCCTACGAGCAGTACTTC.